This TCR beta chain was sequenced in a study of blood T cell repertoires in COVID-19. Study summary: The samples span acute and convalescent COVID-19 from the United States, Italy and Spain. The analysed material was cDNA or gDNA that came from T cells, B-cell-depleted T cells, or PBMCs.

Profiled with immunoSEQ multiplex PCR; TCRdb holds only in-frame clones, not every one. The table includes 110,000 or so clones, over 80% detected once. Trimming removed 5 bases from V and 4 bases from J; junction bases left unmatched: 6. This CDR3 has 15 residues. Germline V gives CDR1 SNHLY, CDR2 FYNNEI. This receptor was identified in a woman aged 45-65 years with acute or convalescent COVID-19. The sample was peripheral blood. J is TRBJ2-1 and V is TRBV2, with 9 bases that match TRBD1. The chain's CDR3 is CASSLQGARYNEQFF. CDR3 coding DNA: TGTGCCAGCAGTCTACAGGGGGCGCGGTACAATGAGCAGTTCTTC.